This TCR beta chain was identified during a study of type 1 regulatory T cells. Study information: T-allo10 is a Tr1-enriched, alloantigen-specific CD4 T cell product made in vitro.

TCRdb re-derived calls from the reads in MiXCR, one entry per CDR3 protein. Found here are over 90,000 distinct CDR3 sequences, roughly 28% of them singletons; the top ten hold 2% to 2.5%. J gave up 6 bases and V 0 bases, and 2 bases lay outside the gene matches. The germline V gene has CDR1 MNHEY and CDR2 SVGEGT. This CDR3 has 14 amino acids. The TCR was taken from a human donor in good health. The V call is TRBV6-2 or TRBV6-3, the J call TRBJ1-2; 9 bases fit TRBD1. Sample: CD4+ T cells, either the whole sample or a sorted fraction (not recorded which). CDR3 nucleotides: TGTGCCAGCAGTTACTCGGGACAGGGTAATGGCTACACCTTC. Amino acids: CASSYSGQGNGYTF.